This is a list of T cell receptor beta chains from one sample in a study of T cells expressing NK-cell markers. TCRdb re-called the 5' RACE reads and gives one entry per CDR3 protein, without DNA. The data include roughly 180,000 distinct CDR3 sequences; the top ten clones carry around 20%. Input material: blood T cells: a sorted CD56 or NKG2C T cell subset, CD4+ or CD8+ T cells, or bulk PBMC T cells (not recorded which). These receptors were taken from a woman between 18 and 70 years old in good health. Each CDR3 is given with its conserved first and last residue.

v_gene	j_gene	CDR3aa
TRBV5-6	TRBJ2-7	CASSSLRRGYFSEQYF
TRBV9	TRBJ2-3	CASSIGLAGGGSDTQYF
TRBV27	TRBJ2-5	CASSGRTSGVGTQYF
TRBV3-1	TRBJ2-2	CASSQAHFISTGELFF
TRBV12-3/TRBV12-4	TRBJ1-3	CASTRLEVAGNTIYF
TRBV20-1	TRBJ1-2	CSATGPAGANYGYTF
TRBV5-1	TRBJ2-5	CASSLDRVQETQYF
TRBV20-1	TRBJ2-5	CSGRGGEGETQYF
TRBV7-3	TRBJ2-1	CASSPQTSGVNEQFF
TRBV7-8	TRBJ1-5	CASSLNEIQPQHF
TRBV4-2	TRBJ2-2	CASSQDLRQNTGELFF
TRBV6-5	TRBJ1-1	CASSYRAQDTEAFF
TRBV9	TRBJ2-3	CASSVQITDTQYF
TRBV5-1	TRBJ1-5	CASSLDTSSNQPQHF
TRBV7-8	TRBJ2-1	CASSLTENHNSEQFF
TRBV20-1	TRBJ2-7	CSASSDRGKYEQYF
TRBV6-1	TRBJ1-6	CASRAVDGYNSPLHF
TRBV12-3/TRBV12-4	TRBJ2-3	CASSRQSGAGGDTQYF
TRBV28	TRBJ1-5	CASIHLDRSNQPQHF
TRBV20-1	TRBJ2-3	CSASRLAGGLGDTQYF
TRBV6-1	TRBJ1-3	CASSGQFSGNTIYF
TRBV19	TRBJ1-3	CASSIGRGGGNTIYF
TRBV5-1	TRBJ1-4	CASRTGPNEKLFF
TRBV12-3/TRBV12-4	TRBJ2-5	CASSPGQVRETQYF